This TCR beta chain was observed in a study of T cell responses to AZD1222 COVID-19 vaccine. Study-wide results and caveats: Compared with day 0, the breadth and depth of the Spike-specific TCR repertoire rose significantly after two doses of AZD1222. Baseline testing showed seropositivity in only a handful of AZD1222 recipients.

As concerns this clone: Its antigen is not known.

Trimming took 4 bases from V and 3 from J; bases not matched to a gene: 6. Germline V gives CDR1 MNHNY, CDR2 SVGAGI (reference sequence). The CDR3 totals 16 residues. Profiled with immunoSEQ multiplex PCR; TCRdb holds only in-frame clones, not every one. The table has some 120,000 clones, roughly 90% seen once. The V and J genes are TRBV6-6 and TRBJ2-1, with TRBD1 matching over 10 bases. Sequenced material: peripheral blood, taken on day 0 of AZD1222 vaccination. The receptor was derived from an adult in good health. DNA of the CDR3: TGTGCCAGCAGTTCTAACGACAGGGGGCTCTACAATGAGCAGTTCTTC. Translating it yields CASSSNDRGLYNEQFF.